The 23 T cell receptor beta chains below come from one sample, sequenced in a study of beta chain features in type 1 diabetes. These receptors' targets are unknown. Study-level findings and limits: There was a moderate but significant shortening of TCRB CDR3s in all four CD4+ subsets of Type 1 diabetes patients.

TCRB transcripts that were expressed got sequenced, as all of the isolated RNA had been reverse transcribed. TCRdb keeps only in-frame clones here, not all; method: immunoSEQ multiplex PCR. The profile shows 500,000 to 850,000 clones, 11% to 15% of them singletons. Sequenced input: naive CD4+ T cells from blood. The receptor source for this set is a man between 18 and 35 years old with type 1 diabetes.

This clone showed up just a few times. V usage is TRBV15 and J usage is TRBJ2-1, with 8 bases identical to TRBD2. CDR1 LNHNV and CDR2 YYDKDF come from the germline V gene (reference sequence). With 5 bases clipped from V and 0 bases from J, the junction kept 3 bases outside the gene matches. The CDR3 contains 15 residues. The CDR3 nucleotides read TGTGCCACCAGCCCGAGCGGGAGCTCCTACAATGAGCAGTTCTTC. Translating gives CATSPSGSSYNEQFF.

The chain is built from TRBV28 and TRBJ2-3; D not resolved. The CDR3 spans 13 residues. CDR1 and CDR2 (germline): MDHEN, SYDVKM. Trimming shortened V by 5 bases and J by 1 base, and 7 bases separated the two germline ends. CDR3 sequence: CASSLLGTDTQYF. The CDR3 DNA follows: TGTGCCAGCAGTCTCCTGGGCACAGATACGCAGTATTTT.

This clone was recorded a few times. This specimen includes other DNA sequences encoding the same CDR3. This chain connects TRBV30 to TRBJ2-5, with D perhaps TRBD1 or TRBD2 (6 bases each). The DNA end favors TRBJ2-7, so the J call may be wrong. CDR1 is GTSNPN, CDR2 SVGIG, per germline (reference sequence). The CDR3 is 12 amino acids. CDR3 in DNA: TGTGCCTGGAGTACAGGGAGGTACGAGCAGTACTTC. Its protein product is CAWSTGRYEQYF.

The genes are TRBV9 and TRBJ2-5, with 10 bases lining up with TRBD2. The J segment lost 5 bases and the V segment lost 2 bases, leaving 9 bases of the junction unmatched. The CDR3 totals 16 residues. CDR1 is SGDLS and CDR2 is YYNGEE in the germline V gene. DNA of the CDR3: TGTGCCAGCAGCGTCGGAGCTAGCGGGGGTTGGGAGACCCAGTACTTC. Translation: CASSVGASGGWETQYF.

The V and J genes are TRBV7-9 and TRBJ1-5, with 10 bases matching TRBD1. The germline gives CDR1 SEHNR, CDR2 FQNEAQ (reference sequence). The CDR3 is 16 residues long. V was clipped by 5 bases and J by 2 bases; unmatched bases: 6. CDR3 region: CASSTTGTGGNQPQHF. The DNA of the CDR3 is TGTGCCAGCAGCACAACCGGGACAGGGGGCAATCAGCCCCAGCATTTT.

This clone came up a few times. CDR3 bases: TGTGCCAGCAGTCCCTCCCTAATGGGAGGCTACACCTTC. Its translation: CASSPSLMGGYTF. The chain employs TRBV28 and TRBJ1-2; no definite D call. Germline V gives CDR1 MDHEN, CDR2 SYDVKM. This CDR3 contains 13 residues. Trimming cost V 5 bases and J 8 bases, with 15 bases left between them.

The CDR3 here is CASSAGTGNQPQHF. CDR3 DNA sequence: TGTGCCAGCAGCGCTGGGACAGGGAATCAGCCCCAGCATTTT. The chain employs TRBV5-4 and TRBJ1-5; 9 bases agree with TRBD1. Germline CDR1 reads SGHNT; CDR2 reads YYREEE (reference sequence). This CDR3 spans 14 amino acids. The J segment lost 4 bases and the V segment lost 4 bases, leaving 3 bases of the junction unmatched.

V gene TRBV11-2 combines with J gene TRBJ2-1; D may be TRBD1 (5 bases). Germline loops: CDR1 SGHAT, CDR2 FQNNGV. This CDR3 has 13 amino acids. Deletions cut 5 bases from V and 3 bases from J, with 8 bases between. The DNA of the CDR3 is TGTGCCAGCAGCCGACAGAACTACAATGAGCAGTTCTTC. Translated: CASSRQNYNEQFF.

This chain uses TRBV7-2 with TRBJ2-3; D unresolved. This CDR3 region has 14 residues. V lost 1 base, J lost 1 base, and 6 bases lay in between. CDR1 is SGHTA, CDR2 FQGNSA, per germline. The CDR3 DNA is TGTGCCAGCAGCTTAGTGTCCGGCACAGATACGCAGTATTTT. Translation: CASSLVSGTDTQYF.

This clone was counted only a few times. CDR3 nucleotide sequence: TGCGCCAGCAGCCAAGAGAGGTCCGGAAAACTGTTTTTT. Translated, it gives CASSQERSGKLFF. The gene calls are TRBV4-3 and TRBJ1-4; D gene ambiguous. Germline V gene lookup returns CDR1 LGHNA and CDR2 YSLEER. The CDR3 loop spans 13 amino acids. The V end was cut by 0 bases, the J end by 10 bases, with 9 bases between.

This clone was detected a few times. DNA for the CDR3: TGTGCCAGCAGCGTAGCTACAGGCCATAACTATGGCTACACCTTC. It translates to CASSVATGHNYGYTF. V gene TRBV9 combines with J gene TRBJ1-2; D is perhaps TRBD1 (5 bases). Trimming stripped 0 bases from V and 1 base from J, with 10 bases between. The germline gives CDR1 SGDLS, CDR2 YYNGEE. The CDR3 is 15 residues long.

The V and J genes are TRBV6-5 and TRBJ2-7; TRBD1 might be the D (6 bases). CDR1 and CDR2 from the germline V gene are MNHEY and SVGAGI. The V gene lost 2 bases and the J gene lost 1 base, with 15 bases spanning the gap. The length of the CDR3 is 16 residues. CDR3 sequence: CASSYGFQGQSYEQYF. CDR3 in DNA: TGTGCCAGCAGTTACGGTTTCCAGGGGCAATCCTACGAGCAGTACTTC.

The chain links TRBV7-2 to TRBJ2-5, with a weak D call TRBD2 (5 bases). CDR1 and CDR2 (germline): SGHTA, FQGNSA. Trimming shortened V by 0 bases and J by 6 bases, and 8 bases separated the two germline ends. The CDR3 spans 13 residues. CDR3 sequence reads: CASSLALAQTQYF. The CDR3 region has the DNA TGTGCCAGCAGCTTAGCCCTAGCACAGACCCAGTACTTC.

A few counts support this clone. DNA for the CDR3: TGTGCCAGCAGTGAAAACACTGAAGCTTTCTTT. Translation: CASSENTEAFF. V is TRBV28 and J is TRBJ1-1; no reliable D call. The CDR3 consists of 11 residues. Germline V gives CDR1 MDHEN, CDR2 SYDVKM. Trimming removed 5 bases from V and 2 bases from J, with 3 bases in between. The complete variable domain, with remaining parts taken from reference TRBV28 and TRBJ1-1, reads DVKVTQSSRYLVKRTGEKVFLECVQDMDHENMFWYRQDPGLGLRLIYFSYDVKMKEKGDIPEGYSVSREKKERFSLILESASTNQTSMYLCASSENTEAFFGQGTRLTVV.

The V call is TRBV2, the J call TRBJ2-1; 12 bases line up with TRBD2. V lost 5 bases, J lost 4 bases, and 6 bases stayed unmatched. The germline gives CDR1 SNHLY, CDR2 FYNNEI. The CDR3 is 16 residues long. Here the CDR3 reads CASSTATSGRYNEQFF. The CDR3 coding sequence is TGTGCCAGCAGTACCGCGACTAGCGGGAGATACAATGAGCAGTTCTTC.

In nucleotides, the CDR3 is TGTGCCAGCAGCCAAGAGGGGGTAGGGAACACTGAAGCTTTCTTT. Translated: CASSQEGVGNTEAFF. The rearrangement uses TRBV4-2 and TRBJ1-1, with D possibly being TRBD1 (5 bases). The V end was cut by 0 bases, the J end by 1 base, with 9 bases between. Germline-derived CDR1 and CDR2 are LGHNA and YNFKEQ. The CDR3 runs 15 residues.

This chain connects TRBV14 to TRBJ2-1, with D hard to call. CDR1 and CDR2 from the germline V gene are SGHDN and FVKESK. V gave up 1 base and J gave up 6 bases, with 4 bases separating them. The CDR3 length is 12 residues. The CDR3 nucleotides are TGTGCCAGCAGCCAAGGGGCCAATGAGCAGTTCTTC. Its translation is CASSQGANEQFF. Together with reference TRBV14 and TRBJ2-1, the CDR3 gives the full variable domain: EAGVTQFPSHSVIEKGQTVTLRCDPISGHDNLYWYRRVMGKEIKFLLHFVKESKQDESGMPNNRFLAERTGGTYSTLKVQPAELEDSGVYFCASSQGANEQFFGPGTRLTVL.

V is TRBV5-1 and J is TRBJ2-3, with 9 nucleotides matching TRBD2. The length of the CDR3 is 16 residues. V lost 2 bases, J lost 6 bases, and 10 bases stayed unmatched. Per germline, CDR1 SGHRS and CDR2 YFSETQ. In DNA form, the CDR3 reads TGCGCCAGCAGCTTACCGGGACTAGCTACCTCGGATACGCAGTATTTT. Amino acids: CASSLPGLATSDTQYF.

This clone has a handful of counts. The chain recombines TRBV28 with TRBJ1-1; no firm D call. Trimming took 1 base from V and 6 from J, leaving 3 bases between them. The CDR3 has 11 amino acids. CDR1 is MDHEN, CDR2 SYDVKM, per germline. Here the CDR3 DNA reads TGTGCCAGCAGTTTATACGCTGAAGCTTTCTTT. Protein product: CASSLYAEAFF. Filled out from reference TRBV28 and TRBJ1-1, the complete variable domain reads DVKVTQSSRYLVKRTGEKVFLECVQDMDHENMFWYRQDPGLGLRLIYFSYDVKMKEKGDIPEGYSVSREKKERFSLILESASTNQTSMYLCASSLYAEAFFGQGTRLTVV.

This clone was found a few times. This chain connects TRBV28 to TRBJ2-3; D is perhaps TRBD1 (6 bases). The CDR3 has 12 amino acids. The germline gives CDR1 MDHEN, CDR2 SYDVKM. The V end was cut by 6 bases, the J end by 9 bases, with 13 bases between. The CDR3: CASRETGQTQYF. The DNA of the CDR3 is TGTGCCAGCAGAGAAACAGGGCAAACGCAGTATTTT.

This clone has more than one count but fewer than ten. This chain connects TRBV6-5 to TRBJ1-2; D is unresolved. The CDR3 is made up of 15 amino acids. Trimming left V 0 bases short and J 6 bases short, with 14 bases between. The germline V gene encodes CDR1 MNHEY and CDR2 SVGAGI. The CDR3 is CASSYSSSLPDGYTF. The CDR3 nucleotides are TGTGCCAGCAGTTACTCTTCGTCCCTCCCCGATGGCTACACCTTC.

V and J are TRBV6-6 and TRBJ2-7, with D maybe TRBD1 (5 bases). This CDR3 is 15 amino acids long. Germline assignment: CDR1 MNHNY and CDR2 SVGAGI (reference sequence). Trimming left V 0 bases short and J 0 bases short, with 9 bases between. CDR3 bases: TGTGCCAGCAGTTACTCCCAGGGTAGCTCCTACGAGCAGTACTTC. Encoded protein: CASSYSQGSSYEQYF.

This chain links TRBV5-1 with TRBJ2-7, with 8 nucleotides matching TRBD1. V was clipped by 0 bases and J by 5 bases; unmatched bases: 4. CDR3 length: 14 residues. Germline values: CDR1 SGHRS, CDR2 YFSETQ. The CDR3 DNA is TGCGCCAGCAGCTTGGGGACAGGGAACGACGAGCAGTACTTC. Translating it yields CASSLGTGNDEQYF. The whole variable domain, remainder taken from reference TRBV5-1 and TRBJ2-7, is KAGVTQTPRYLIKTRGQQVTLSCSPISGHRSVSWYQQTPGQGLQFLFEYFSETQRNKGNFPGRFSGRQFSNSRSEMNVSTLELGDSALYLCASSLGTGNDEQYFGPGTRLTVT.